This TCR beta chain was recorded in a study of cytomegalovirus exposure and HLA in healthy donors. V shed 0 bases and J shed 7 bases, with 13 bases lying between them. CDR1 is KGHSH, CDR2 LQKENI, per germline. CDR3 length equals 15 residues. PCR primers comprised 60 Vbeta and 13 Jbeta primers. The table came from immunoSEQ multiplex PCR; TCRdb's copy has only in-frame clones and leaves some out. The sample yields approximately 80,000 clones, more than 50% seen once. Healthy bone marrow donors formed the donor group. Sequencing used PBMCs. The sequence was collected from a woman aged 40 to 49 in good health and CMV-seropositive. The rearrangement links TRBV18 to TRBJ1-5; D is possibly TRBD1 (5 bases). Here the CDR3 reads CASSPPPGNYQPQHF. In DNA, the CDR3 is TGTGCCAGCTCACCACCGCCAGGGAACTACCAGCCCCAGCATTTT.